The next 9 T cell receptor beta chains were all read from a single sample in a study of early T cells in non-severe SARS-CoV-2 infection. MiXCR, run by TCRdb on the 5' RACE reads, gives a single entry per CDR3 protein. The data hold more than 85,000 distinct CDR3 sequences, with roughly 13% observed a single time. The sample consisted of whole blood. These receptors all stem from an adult who was a healthcare worker with PCR-confirmed SARS-CoV-2 infection or an uninfected control (not recorded which).

This clonotype was detected only a few times. The chain joins TRBV4-3 to TRBJ1-1, with 11 positions matching TRBD1. The trim removed 1 base at V and 4 bases at J, leaving 5 bases unmatched. The V gene's germline CDR1 is LGHNA and CDR2 YSLEER. The CDR3 length is 16 residues. Written as DNA, the CDR3 is TGCGCCAGCAGCCAAGTGTGGGACAGGGGGATCACTGAAGCTTTCTTT. Translating gives CASSQVWDRGITEAFF.

Of note for this clonotype: This clone may be a read error of a much larger clone one base away. This chain joins TRBV27 and TRBJ2-7; 10 bases are a match to TRBD1. CDR1 is MNHEY and CDR2 is SMNVEV in the germline V gene (reference sequence). The CDR3 consists of 14 residues. J was trimmed by 9 bases and V by 8 bases; bases with no gene match: 13. CDR3 protein: CASSSGQGRNGQYF. In DNA, the CDR3 is TGTGCCAGCTCTTCGGGACAGGGGCGAAACGGGCAGTACTTC.

This clonotype has ten or more counts. The chain employs TRBV3-2 and TRBJ1-5; the DNA was not compared with TRBD1, the D call given in the table. TRBV3-2 counts as a pseudogene. The CDR3 contains 14 residues. CDR3 residues: CASPAGTTVQPQHF. CDR3 DNA: TGTGCCAGCCCGGCCGGGACAACTGTTCAGCCCCAGCATTTT.

This clonotype has only a few counts. The gene calls are TRBV18 and TRBJ1-5; D is possibly TRBD1 (5 bases). The V end lost 5 bases, the J end lost 0 bases, and 8 bases lay between the germline ends. This CDR3 comprises 14 residues. In germline, CDR1 is KGHSH, CDR2 LQKENI. DNA for the CDR3: TGTGCCAGCTCAGAGGGGATTAGCAATCAGCCCCAGCATTTT. Translated: CASSEGISNQPQHF. Based on the CDR3 plus reference TRBV18 and TRBJ1-5, the full variable domain is NAGVMQNPRHLVRRRGQEARLRCSPMKGHSHVYWYRQLPEEGLKFMVYLQKENIIDESGMPKERFSAEFPKEGPSILRIQQVVRGDSAAYFCASSEGISNQPQHFGDGTRLSIL.

This clonotype has at least ten counts. The rearrangement links TRBV28 to TRBJ2-1, with D possibly being TRBD2 (6 bases). V was cut by 8 bases and J by 7 bases, with 21 bases left in between. Germline CDR1 is MDHEN and CDR2 is SYDVKM. The CDR3 has 15 amino acids. CDR3 in DNA: TGTGCCAGCGGCCGGGGCGGGAAGGTACAGAATGAGCAGTTCTTC. This sequence encodes CASGRGGKVQNEQFF.

This clonotype was picked up many times. The rearrangement joins TRBV12-3 or TRBV12-4 to TRBJ2-3; no reliable D call. The CDR3 runs to 12 residues. Trimming pared 4 bases from V and 4 bases from J, leaving 6 bases between. For the CDR3, the DNA is TGTGCCAGCAGTTCGCAAGCAGATACGCAGTATTTT. This encodes CASSSQADTQYF.

This clonotype has more than one count but fewer than ten. V gene TRBV10-2 combines with J gene TRBJ1-4; D not resolved. The V end lost 3 bases, the J end lost 7 bases, and 6 bases lay between the germline ends. The CDR3 is made up of 12 amino acids. Germline V gives CDR1 WSHSY, CDR2 SAAADI. The DNA of the CDR3 is TGCGCCAGCAGTGACGGCCTTGAAAAACTGTTTTTT. It translates to CASSDGLEKLFF.

This clonotype was counted many times. V usage is TRBV11-2 and J usage is TRBJ2-3, with D uncertain. The CDR3 has 14 residues. Germline V gene data show CDR1 as SGHAT and CDR2 as FQNNGV. The V and J ends lost 0 bases and 5 bases respectively, with 9 bases between them. CDR3 protein: CASSLDQPKDTQYF. As DNA, the CDR3 is TGTGCCAGCAGCTTAGATCAACCCAAAGATACGCAGTATTTT.

J is TRBJ2-7 and V is TRBV28; D gene uncertain. V shed 6 bases and J shed 2 bases, with 14 bases lying between them. The CDR3 sequence is 14 residues long. CDR1 is MDHEN and CDR2 is SYDVKM in the germline V gene. The CDR3: CASRILGSPYEQYF. The DNA for the CDR3 is TGTGCCAGCAGGATATTAGGGTCTCCCTACGAGCAGTACTTC.